This TCR beta chain was identified during a study of T cell changes during pregnancy in multiple sclerosis (dated by TCRdb to between 2018 and 2020). Study-wide context: The study examined how the T cell repertoire changed over the course of pregnancy in women with multiple sclerosis.

Library method: the immunoSEQ multiplex PCR assay. The immuneACCESS repertoire file appears here via TCRdb, limited to in-frame rearrangements. These files lack a portion of the clones; in checked studies, under half of the deficit traces to unresolved V genes, and the cause of the others is not known. The sample includes about 93,000 clones, with approximately 92% observed a single time. In total, the top ten clones hold just over 2% of the sample. Looking up the germline V gene yields CDR1 SGHTS and CDR2 YDEGEE. Its CDR3 holds 13 amino acids, cysteine through phenylalanine. Kept here is only the CDR3 DNA, which spans 39 bases and is read in frame from base 1. V loses 4 bases, J loses 5 bases, and the germline ends lie 12 bases apart. In regard to this clone: Its antigen has not been determined. No base quality values were provided; no much bigger clone lies one nucleotide off.

This TCR was sampled from a female donor with multiple sclerosis, enrolled in a pregnancy study. The sample in question was peripheral blood, obtained after pregnancy. The V and J genes are TRBV5-8 and TRBJ2-5; a weak D assignment points to TRBD1 (6 bases agree). The sequence in DNA is TGTGCCAGCAGCAAGGACAGAGAGGAGACCCAGTACTTC. Translated, this is CASSKDREETQYF.